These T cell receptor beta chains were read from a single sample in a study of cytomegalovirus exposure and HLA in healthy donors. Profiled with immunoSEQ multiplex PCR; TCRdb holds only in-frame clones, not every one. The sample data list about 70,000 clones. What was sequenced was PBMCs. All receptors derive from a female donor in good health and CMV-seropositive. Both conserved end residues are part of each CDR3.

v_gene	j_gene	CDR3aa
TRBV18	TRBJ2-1	CASSITLAGENNEQFF
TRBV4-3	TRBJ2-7	CASSQSTGTVYEQYF
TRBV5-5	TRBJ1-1	CASSLGPGQGGTEAFF
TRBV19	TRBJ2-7	CASSSQDASGSSYEQYF
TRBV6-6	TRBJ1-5	CASSLERGNQPQHF
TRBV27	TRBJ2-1	CASSLYPPGAYNEQFF
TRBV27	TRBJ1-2	CASSFGPNYGYTF
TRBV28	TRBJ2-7	CASLNRGLRNEQYF
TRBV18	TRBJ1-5	CASSPTTGVKEPQHF
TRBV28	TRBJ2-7	CASTSGTAIAYEQYF
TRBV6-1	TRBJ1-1	CASSDSGVNTEAFF
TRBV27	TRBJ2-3	CASSPSLGGGPPDTQYF
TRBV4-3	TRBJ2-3	CASSQVITDTQYF
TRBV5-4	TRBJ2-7	CASSPGTSGSSYEQYF
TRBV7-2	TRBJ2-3	CASSPRLAGTDTQYF
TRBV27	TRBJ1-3	CASSLAGSGNTIYF
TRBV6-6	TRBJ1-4	CASSYTNEKLFF
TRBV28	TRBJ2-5	CASRLQGPETQYF
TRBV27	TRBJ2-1	CASSLLATYNEQFF
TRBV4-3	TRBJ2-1	CASSQGGRGDDEQFF
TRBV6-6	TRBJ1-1	CASSPSYTEAFF
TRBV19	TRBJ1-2	CASSISGFGNYGYTF
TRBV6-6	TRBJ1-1	CARSYSGQAFF
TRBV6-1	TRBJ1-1	CASSSSVNTEAFF
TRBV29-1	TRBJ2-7	CSVVPGQGSYEQYF
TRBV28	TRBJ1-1	CATISGGKNTEAFF
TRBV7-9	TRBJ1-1	CASRAEKGAEAFF
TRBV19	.	CASSISPRQGAYEQYF
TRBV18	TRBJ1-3	CASSRTDYSGNTIYF
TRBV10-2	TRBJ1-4	CASSKSGDGGEKLFF
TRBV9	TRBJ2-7	CASSVGSGGDFDEQYF
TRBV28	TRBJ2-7	CASRLAYEQYF
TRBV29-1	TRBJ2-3	CSDPPGRGATDTQYF
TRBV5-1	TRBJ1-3	CASSSGWTGSGNTIYF
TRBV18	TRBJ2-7	CASSPGQNYEQYF
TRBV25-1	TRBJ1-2	CASSELAPNYGYTF
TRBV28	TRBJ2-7	CASRIAGAQVAYEQYF